This T cell receptor (beta chain) comes out of a study of CD8 T cells in ankylosing spondylitis. TCR beta libraries were made by quantitative 5'-RACE with molecular barcodes. TCRdb called the 5' RACE reads again in MiXCR, with one record for every CDR3 protein. The profile covers around 250,000 distinct CDR3 sequences, with roughly a third appearing a single time and around 4.4% taken by the ten largest. Whole-study findings and limits: A number of the motif variants had already been described in reactive arthritis synovial fluid and blood. Matched ankylosing spondylitis synovial fluid reportedly contained a significantly enriched population of disease-linked clones.

About this clonotype: Its antigen is as yet unknown.

Germline lookup yields CDR1 DFQATT and CDR2 SNEGSKA (reference sequence). CDR3 length: 11 amino acids. V dropped 5 bases and J dropped 4 bases, with 5 bases sitting between them. The clonotype was recovered from a male donor with ankylosing spondylitis or in good health (not recorded which). V usage is TRBV20-1 and J usage is TRBJ2-2; D is uncertain. Material for sequencing was blood, either unsorted or a sorted T cell fraction (not recorded which). For the CDR3, the DNA is TGCAGTGCTTACAGCACCGGGGAGCTGTTTTTT. Its protein is CSAYSTGELFF.